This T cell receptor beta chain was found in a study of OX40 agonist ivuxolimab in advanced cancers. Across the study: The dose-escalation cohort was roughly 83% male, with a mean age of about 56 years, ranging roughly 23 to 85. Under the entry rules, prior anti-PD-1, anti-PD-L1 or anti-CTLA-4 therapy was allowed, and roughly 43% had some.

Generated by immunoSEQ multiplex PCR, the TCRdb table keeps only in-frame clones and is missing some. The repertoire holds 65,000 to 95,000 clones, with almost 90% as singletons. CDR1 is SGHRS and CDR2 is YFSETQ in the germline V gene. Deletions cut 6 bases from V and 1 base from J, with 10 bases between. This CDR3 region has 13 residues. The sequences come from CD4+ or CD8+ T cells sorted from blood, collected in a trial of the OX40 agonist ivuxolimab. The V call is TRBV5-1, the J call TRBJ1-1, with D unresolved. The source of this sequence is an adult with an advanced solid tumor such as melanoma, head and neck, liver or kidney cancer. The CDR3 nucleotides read TGCGCCAGCAAAATCAGCGGGAACACTGAAGCTTTCTTT. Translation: CASKISGNTEAFF.